This TCR beta chain came from a study of tumor and adjacent non-tumor tissue in lung cancer. Findings of the study overall: Significantly higher TCR diversity was found in tumor than normal lung. Tumor repertoires had a smaller top 100 clone share than normal lung.

Many counts were recorded for this clonotype. Antigen specificity is unknown. Deletions cut 0 bases from V and 6 bases from J, with 10 bases between. Germline assignment: CDR1 SQVTM and CDR2 ANQGSEA. The CDR3 totals 13 residues. The template was RNA from unsorted bulk tissue. The library came from three nested PCR rounds adapted from ARM-PCR protocols. TCRdb redid the calling of the multiplex PCR reads with MiXCR, one entry per CDR3 protein. Among 200,000 to 250,000 distinct CDR3 sequences listed, 70% to 75% were seen once. The gene calls are TRBV29-1 and TRBJ2-3; TRBD1 might be the D (6 bases). The source is a man aged 55 to 69 with non-small cell lung cancer. The sample taken for sequencing was lung tumor tissue. The CDR3 bases are TGCAGCGTTGAAGATAGAAGGGGGGATACGCAGTATTTT. This translates into CSVEDRRGDTQYF.